Presented here are 15 T cell receptor beta chains from one specimen sequenced in a study of preoperative IRX-2 immunotherapy in early breast cancer. Indicated treatment: preoperative locoregional IRX-2 cytokine immunotherapy. Profiling relied on immunoSEQ multiplex PCR, and the TCRdb table lists in-frame clones only, not all of them. The sample lists around 38,000 clones; approximately 80% were seen once. The material was tumor tissue, obtained after IRX-2 immunotherapy. Receptors were obtained from a human donor with breast cancer.

The genes are TRBV11-3 and TRBJ2-3; TRBD1 matches at 7 bases. The CDR3 totals 15 residues. V was pared by 7 bases and J by 0 bases, with 7 bases of the junction left unmatched. The germline gives CDR1 SGHNT, CDR2 YENEEA. CDR3 in DNA: TGTGCCAGCATGGCCGGGACAGCCAGCACAGATACGCAGTATTTT. Translation: CASMAGTASTDTQYF.

The gene calls are TRBV11-3 and TRBJ2-1, with 7 bases aligning to TRBD1. The CDR3 spans 15 residues. J was trimmed by 1 base and V by 1 base; bases with no gene match: 1. Germline V CDR1 and CDR2: SGHNT, YENEEA. The CDR3 is CASSLVRGSYNEQFF. The CDR3 DNA reads TGTGCCAGCAGCTTAGTCAGGGGGTCCTACAATGAGCAGTTCTTC.

The CDR3 DNA follows: TGTGCCAGCAGTTATTTTGGCTCGCCCCAGCATTTT. This sequence encodes CASSYFGSPQHF. This chain joins TRBV6-8 and TRBJ1-5; D is unclear. Germline-derived CDR1 and CDR2 are MNHGY and SAAAGT. Trimming removed 3 bases from V and 9 bases from J, with 9 bases in between. The CDR3 runs 12 residues.

In the case of this clone: Since a much larger clone is just one base distant, this may be a read error. CDR3 in amino acids: CASSPTSRFSYEQYF. CDR3 nucleotide sequence: TGTGCCAGCAGCCCGACGTCTAGATTTTCCTACGAGCAGTACTTC. This chain links TRBV7-6 with TRBJ2-5, with unresolved D. The J call may be wrong; the DNA end is better matched by TRBJ2-7. CDR1 and CDR2 from the germline V gene are SGHVS and FNYEAQ. CDR3 size: 15 residues.

The V gene is TRBV1, the J gene TRBJ1-3; TRBD1 was called by the table and not checked on the DNA. TRBV1 is a known pseudogene. This CDR3 spans 18 amino acids. CDR3 coding DNA: TGCGCCAGCAGCCAAGGTTTTAGACAGTTCAGCTCTGGAAACACCATATATTTT. Its protein is CASSQGFRQFSSGNTIYF.

The CDR3 DNA follows: TGCGCCAGCAGCCTCGGACTAGAGTGGGACACCATATATTTT. Encoded protein: CASSLGLEWDTIYF. The chain is built from TRBV5-1 and TRBJ1-3; no clear D gene. This CDR3 is 14 amino acids long. The germline V and J ends were trimmed by 4 bases and 8 bases, with 16 bases remaining between them. Germline CDR1 SGHRS, CDR2 YFSETQ.

The chain is built from TRBV5-1 and TRBJ2-7; 10 nucleotides agree with TRBD1. V was clipped by 5 bases and J by 4 bases; unmatched bases: 6. Germline CDR1 and CDR2: SGHRS and YFSETQ. The CDR3 extends over 14 amino acids. The CDR3 here is CASSLDRGQYEQYF. As DNA, the CDR3 is TGCGCCAGCAGTCTCGACAGGGGGCAATACGAGCAGTACTTC.

V and J are TRBV5-1 and TRBJ1-2; D not certain. Germline V lookup: CDR1 SGHRS, CDR2 YFSETQ. The CDR3 is 15 residues long. With 3 bases removed from V and 4 bases from J, the gap between germline ends came to 16 bases. CDR3 nucleotides: TGCGCCAGCAGCTCCGGAAACACGGGAGCCTATGGCTACACCTTC. Translation gives CASSSGNTGAYGYTF.

In its sample, this clone was seen a few times. The chain uses TRBV6-8 and TRBJ2-3, with D hard to call. The CDR3 has 14 amino acids. Germline V CDR1 and CDR2: MNHGY, SAAAGT. The ends were cut back, 5 bases at V and 7 bases at J, with 16 bases in the middle. For the CDR3, the DNA is TGTGCCAGCAGTCCAACGGGTATCCATCATACGCAGTATTTT. Its translation is CASSPTGIHHTQYF.

The genes are TRBV29-1 and TRBJ2-7, with 8 bases fitting TRBD2. The CDR3 extends over 12 amino acids. V lost 5 bases, J lost 2 bases, and 2 bases stayed unmatched. From germline, CDR1 is SQVTM and CDR2 ANQGSEA. Here the CDR3 DNA reads TGCAGCGTTAGCGGGGGCCCCTACGAGCAGTACTTC. Translation: CSVSGGPYEQYF.

The V gene is TRBV19, the J gene TRBJ2-2, with D perhaps matching TRBD1 (5 bases). The CDR3 has 15 residues. Germline V lookup: CDR1 LNHDA, CDR2 SQIVND (reference sequence). The V end was cut by 5 bases, the J end by 8 bases, with 18 bases between. CDR3 residues: CASSPGHFLPGELFF. CDR3 bases: TGTGCCAGTAGTCCCGGACACTTTTTGCCGGGGGAGCTGTTTTTT.

The chain couples TRBV5-1 to TRBJ2-3; perhaps TRBD2 as D (6 bases). Germline CDR1 SGHRS, CDR2 YFSETQ. This CDR3 is built from 15 residues. V was trimmed by 0 bases and J by 4 bases, leaving 12 bases between them. The CDR3: CASSLDAGNSDTQYF. Written as DNA, the CDR3 is TGCGCCAGCAGCTTGGATGCGGGGAACTCAGATACGCAGTATTTT. The full variable domain, rest sourced from reference TRBV5-1 and TRBJ2-3, is KAGVTQTPRYLIKTRGQQVTLSCSPISGHRSVSWYQQTPGQGLQFLFEYFSETQRNKGNFPGRFSGRQFSNSRSEMNVSTLELGDSALYLCASSLDAGNSDTQYFGPGTRLTVL.

This chain joins TRBV19 and TRBJ1-1, with D uncertain. There are 12 residues in the CDR3. Germline-derived CDR1 and CDR2 are LNHDA and SQIVND (reference sequence). Trimming took off 3 bases at V and 5 bases at J, with 7 bases between the two ends. DNA of the CDR3: TGTGCCAGTAGTATCGGACGGACTGAAGCTTTCTTT. Protein sequence: CASSIGRTEAFF.

The chain employs TRBV19 and TRBJ1-3, with TRBD1 as a possible D gene (5 bases). CDR1 and CDR2 from the germline V gene are LNHDA and SQIVND (reference sequence). Trimming cost V 4 bases and J 4 bases, with 17 bases left between them. The CDR3 covers 16 residues. This chain's CDR3 is CASSTSGGARGNTIYF. Written as DNA, the CDR3 is TGTGCCAGTAGTACCTCCGGGGGAGCGCGAGGAAACACCATATATTTT.

V gene TRBV5-1 combines with J gene TRBJ2-7, with 8 bases identical to TRBD2. This CDR3 region has 15 residues. Germline CDR1 and CDR2: SGHRS and YFSETQ. The J segment lost 7 bases and the V segment lost 4 bases, leaving 13 bases of the junction unmatched. The CDR3 loop reads CASSVLAGTLGEQYF. CDR3 coding DNA: TGCGCCAGCAGCGTGTTAGCGGGAACTTTGGGGGAGCAGTACTTC.